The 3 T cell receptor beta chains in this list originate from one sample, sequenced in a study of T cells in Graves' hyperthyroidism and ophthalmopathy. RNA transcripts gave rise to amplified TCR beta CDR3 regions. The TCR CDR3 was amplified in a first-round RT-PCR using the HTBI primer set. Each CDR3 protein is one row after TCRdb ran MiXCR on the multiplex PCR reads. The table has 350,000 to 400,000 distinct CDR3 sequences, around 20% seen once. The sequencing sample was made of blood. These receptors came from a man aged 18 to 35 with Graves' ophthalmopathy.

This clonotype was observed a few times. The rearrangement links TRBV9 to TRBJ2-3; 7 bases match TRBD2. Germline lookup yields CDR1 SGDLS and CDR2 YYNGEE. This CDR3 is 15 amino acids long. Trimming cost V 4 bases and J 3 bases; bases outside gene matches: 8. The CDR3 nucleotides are TGTGCCAGCAGCCCTATTGTCGGGGGGACAGATACGCAGTATTTT. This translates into CASSPIVGGTDTQYF.

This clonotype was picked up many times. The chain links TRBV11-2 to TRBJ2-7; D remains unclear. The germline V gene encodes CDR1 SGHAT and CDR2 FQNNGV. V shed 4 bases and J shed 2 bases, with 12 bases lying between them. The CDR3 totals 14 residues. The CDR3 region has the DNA TGTGCCAGCAGCTCGGGCGGTCCAGCCTACGAGCAGTACTTC. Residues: CASSSGGPAYEQYF. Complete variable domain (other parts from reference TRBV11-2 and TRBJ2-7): EAGVAQSPRYKIIEKRQSVAFWCNPISGHATLYWYQQILGQGPKLLIQFQNNGVVDDSQLPKDRFSAERLKGVDSTLKIQPAKLEDSAVYLCASSSGGPAYEQYFGPGTRLTVT.

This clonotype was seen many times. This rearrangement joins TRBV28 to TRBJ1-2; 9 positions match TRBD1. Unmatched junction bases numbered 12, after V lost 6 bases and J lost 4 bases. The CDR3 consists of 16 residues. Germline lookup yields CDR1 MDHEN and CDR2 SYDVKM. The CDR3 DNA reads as TGTGCCAGCAGAACCGGGACAGGGACCCTTATCTATGGCTACACCTTC. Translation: CASRTGTGTLIYGYTF.